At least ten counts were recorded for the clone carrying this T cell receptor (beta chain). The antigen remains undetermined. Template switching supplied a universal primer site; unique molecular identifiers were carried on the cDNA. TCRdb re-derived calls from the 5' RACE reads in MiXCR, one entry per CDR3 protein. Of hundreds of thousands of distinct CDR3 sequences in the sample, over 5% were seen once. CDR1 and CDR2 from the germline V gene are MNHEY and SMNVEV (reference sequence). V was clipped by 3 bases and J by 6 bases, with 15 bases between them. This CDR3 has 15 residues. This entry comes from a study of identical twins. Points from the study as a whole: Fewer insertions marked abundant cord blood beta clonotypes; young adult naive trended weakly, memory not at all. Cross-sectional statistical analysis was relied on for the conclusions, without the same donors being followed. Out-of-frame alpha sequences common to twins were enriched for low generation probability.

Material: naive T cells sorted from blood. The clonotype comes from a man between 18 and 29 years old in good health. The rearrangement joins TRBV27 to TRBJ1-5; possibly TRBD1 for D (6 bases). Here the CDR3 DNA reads TGTGCCAGCAGTTTGTCGACAGGTCCGAGTCAGCCCCAGCATTTT. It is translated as CASSLSTGPSQPQHF.